Listed below are T cell receptor beta chains from one sample, sequenced in a study of glioma-infiltrating T cells after dendritic cell vaccination. Data came from immunoSEQ multiplex PCR; TCRdb stores just in-frame clones and leaves some out. The sample records roughly 60,000 clones, about 86% being singletons. This specimen was blood, taken after dendritic cell vaccination. These receptors were obtained from a human donor with glioblastoma. CDR3s include the opening cysteine and the closing phenylalanine or tryptophan. The D gene is left open where the match is weak. Size is stated for part of the rows, as once, few or many counts, or as a class when the clone is expanded.

clone size: once; D gene: TRBD1; V gene: TRBV5-1; J gene: TRBJ2-3; CDR3 protein: CASSSTGNTDTQYF; CDR3 DNA: TGCGCCAGCAGCTCGACAGGGAACACAGATACGCAGTATTTT
clone size: -; D gene: TRBD2; V gene: TRBV19; J gene: TRBJ2-5; CDR3 protein: CASSDLTSGASYQETQYF; CDR3 DNA: TGTGCCAGTAGTGACTTGACTAGCGGGGCTTCGTACCAAGAGACCCAGTACTTC
clone size: -; D gene: TRBD1; V gene: TRBV9; J gene: TRBJ1-3; CDR3 protein: CASSINPGDRAAGNTIYF; CDR3 DNA: TGTGCCAGCAGCATCAACCCTGGTGACAGGGCTGCTGGAAACACCATATATTTT
clone size: -; D gene: TRBD1; V gene: TRBV27; J gene: TRBJ1-3; CDR3 protein: CASSSTTPTGTGNRAGNTIYF; CDR3 DNA: TGTGCCAGCAGTTCCACGACACCGACCGGGACAGGGAATAGGGCTGGAAACACCATATATTTT
clone size: -; D gene: TRBD1; V gene: TRBV9; J gene: TRBJ2-7; CDR3 protein: CASSVASGGVEQYF; CDR3 DNA: TGTGCCAGCAGCGTAGCCTCAGGGGGCGTCGAGCAGTACTTC
clone size: -; D gene: TRBD1; V gene: TRBV4-1; J gene: TRBJ2-7; CDR3 protein: CASSQARTGPSYEQYF; CDR3 DNA: TGCGCCAGCAGCCAAGCGAGGACAGGGCCCTCCTACGAGCAGTACTTC
clone size: -; D gene: TRBD2; V gene: TRBV9; J gene: TRBJ2-1; CDR3 protein: CASSVLLAGGNEQFF; CDR3 DNA: TGTGCCAGCAGCGTTTTACTAGCGGGGGGGAATGAGCAGTTCTTC
clone size: -; D gene: TRBD1; V gene: TRBV29-1; J gene: TRBJ1-1; CDR3 protein: CSARDSGRTEAFF; CDR3 DNA: TGCAGCGCCAGGGACAGCGGGCGGACTGAAGCTTTCTTT
clone size: -; D gene: TRBD2; V gene: TRBV4-3; J gene: TRBJ2-7; CDR3 protein: CASSQGSGGGAYEQYF; CDR3 DNA: TGCGCCAGCAGCCAAGGGTCGGGCGGGGGGGCCTACGAGCAGTACTTC
clone size: -; D gene: -; V gene: TRBV6-5; J gene: TRBJ2-7; CDR3 protein: CASSYAEYPSEQYF; CDR3 DNA: TGTGCCAGCAGTTACGCGGAGTACCCCTCCGAGCAGTACTTC
clone size: -; D gene: TRBD1; V gene: TRBV6-6; J gene: TRBJ1-3; CDR3 protein: CASSNRGLNGNTIYF; CDR3 DNA: TGTGCCAGCAGCAACAGGGGGCTGAATGGAAACACCATATATTTT
clone size: -; D gene: TRBD1; V gene: TRBV18; J gene: TRBJ1-5; CDR3 protein: CASSPEIGTGPGQPQHF; CDR3 DNA: TGTGCCAGCTCACCCGAAATAGGGACAGGGCCCGGACAGCCCCAGCATTTT
clone size: -; D gene: -; V gene: TRBV11-2; J gene: TRBJ1-5; CDR3 protein: CASSLGTDLSNQPQHF; CDR3 DNA: TGTGCCAGCAGCTTAGGGACAGACCTTAGCAATCAGCCCCAGCATTTT
clone size: -; D gene: -; V gene: TRBV7-6; J gene: TRBJ1-5; CDR3 protein: CASRAGGQPQHF; CDR3 DNA: TGTGCCAGCAGGGCGGGAGGTCAGCCCCAGCATTTT
clone size: few; D gene: TRBD2; V gene: TRBV7-9; J gene: TRBJ2-3; CDR3 protein: CASETSGEDGTQYF; CDR3 DNA: TGTGCCAGCGAGACTAGCGGGGAAGATGGTACGCAGTATTTT
clone size: -; D gene: -; V gene: TRBV19; J gene: TRBJ2-2; CDR3 protein: CASSIEWYSNTGELFF; CDR3 DNA: TGTGCCAGTAGTATAGAGTGGTACTCGAACACCGGGGAGCTGTTTTTT
clone size: few; D gene: -; V gene: TRBV10-3; J gene: TRBJ2-7; CDR3 protein: CATKQTGGLYEQYF; CDR3 DNA: TGTGCCACCAAGCAAACGGGGGGCCTCTACGAGCAGTACTTC
clone size: -; D gene: -; V gene: TRBV5-4; J gene: TRBJ2-7; CDR3 protein: CASSFYYEQYF; CDR3 DNA: TGTGCCAGCAGCTTTTACTACGAGCAGTACTTC
clone size: -; D gene: TRBD2; V gene: TRBV7-2; J gene: TRBJ2-5; CDR3 protein: CASSLRGGREETQYF; CDR3 DNA: TGTGCCAGCAGCTTAAGGGGTGGGAGGGAAGAGACCCAGTACTTC
clone size: -; D gene: -; V gene: TRBV11-1; J gene: TRBJ2-7; CDR3 protein: CASSPGQGGDREQYF; CDR3 DNA: TGTGCCAGCAGCCCAGGACAGGGAGGGGATCGCGAGCAGTACTTC
clone size: -; D gene: -; V gene: TRBV7-8; J gene: TRBJ2-3; CDR3 protein: CASSLARVTDTQYF; CDR3 DNA: TGTGCCAGCAGCTTAGCGAGAGTCACAGATACGCAGTATTTT
clone size: -; D gene: TRBD1; V gene: TRBV9; J gene: TRBJ1-1; CDR3 protein: CASSPGGTNTEAFF; CDR3 DNA: TGTGCCAGCAGCCCAGGGGGGACGAACACTGAAGCTTTCTTT
clone size: -; D gene: -; V gene: TRBV4-1; J gene: TRBJ2-7; CDR3 protein: CASSQIGGRNEQYF; CDR3 DNA: TGCGCCAGCAGCCAAATCGGGGGTCGCAACGAGCAGTACTTC
clone size: -; D gene: -; V gene: TRBV6-1; J gene: TRBJ2-7; CDR3 protein: CASSEARIARNYEQYF; CDR3 DNA: TGTGCCAGCAGTGAAGCGAGGATTGCCCGAAACTACGAGCAGTACTTC
clone size: once; D gene: -; V gene: TRBV19; J gene: TRBJ1-1; CDR3 protein: CASSIPRDSNTEAFF; CDR3 DNA: TGTGCCAGTAGTATACCCAGGGATTCGAACACTGAAGCTTTCTTT
clone size: -; D gene: -; V gene: TRBV7-9; J gene: TRBJ1-1; CDR3 protein: CASSLGLPTEAFF; CDR3 DNA: TGTGCCAGCAGCTTAGGACTGCCCACTGAAGCTTTCTTT
clone size: -; D gene: -; V gene: TRBV16; J gene: TRBJ2-5; CDR3 protein: CASSERGGETQYF; CDR3 DNA: TGTGCCAGCAGCGAACGAGGGGGAGAGACCCAGTACTTC
clone size: once; D gene: TRBD1; V gene: TRBV6-5; J gene: TRBJ1-4; CDR3 protein: CASSRGQGKNEKLFF; CDR3 DNA: TGTGCCAGCAGCCGCGGACAGGGGAAGAATGAAAAACTGTTTTTT
clone size: -; D gene: -; V gene: TRBV28; J gene: TRBJ2-7; CDR3 protein: CASSAPGGGAYEQYF; CDR3 DNA: TGTGCCAGCAGTGCCCCAGGAGGGGGGGCCTACGAGCAGTACTTC
clone size: -; D gene: -; V gene: TRBV11-2; J gene: TRBJ1-3; CDR3 protein: CASSLGAQGRGNTIYF; CDR3 DNA: TGTGCCAGCAGCTTAGGGGCACAGGGTCGAGGAAACACCATATATTTT
clone size: -; D gene: -; V gene: TRBV7-8; J gene: TRBJ2-1; CDR3 protein: CASSHGGEQFF; CDR3 DNA: TGTGCCAGCAGCCACGGGGGTGAGCAGTTCTTC
clone size: -; D gene: -; V gene: TRBV30; J gene: TRBJ1-5; CDR3 protein: CAWTRNRANQPQHF; CDR3 DNA: TGTGCCTGGACCCGTAACAGGGCCAATCAGCCCCAGCATTTT
clone size: -; D gene: TRBD1; V gene: TRBV11-2; J gene: TRBJ2-5; CDR3 protein: CASSRHRGRQETQYF; CDR3 DNA: TGTGCCAGCAGCCGCCACAGGGGGCGACAAGAGACCCAGTACTTC
clone size: -; D gene: TRBD1; V gene: TRBV30; J gene: TRBJ2-2; CDR3 protein: CAWSNRGRGTGELFF; CDR3 DNA: TGTGCCTGGAGTAACAGGGGGCGCGGCACCGGGGAGCTGTTTTTT
clone size: -; D gene: -; V gene: TRBV27; J gene: TRBJ2-7; CDR3 protein: CASSLSGENPYYEQYF; CDR3 DNA: TGTGCCAGCAGTTTATCTGGAGAGAATCCTTACTACGAGCAGTACTTC
clone size: -; D gene: -; V gene: TRBV5-4; J gene: TRBJ2-3; CDR3 protein: CASSLDRDYTDTQYF; CDR3 DNA: TGTGCCAGCAGCTTGGACAGGGACTACACAGATACGCAGTATTTT
clone size: -; D gene: TRBD1; V gene: TRBV11-3; J gene: TRBJ2-2; CDR3 protein: CASRKDRINTGELFF; CDR3 DNA: TGTGCCAGCAGGAAGGACAGGATTAACACCGGGGAGCTGTTTTTT
clone size: -; D gene: TRBD1; V gene: TRBV19; J gene: TRBJ2-7; CDR3 protein: CASTGTGGYEQYF; CDR3 DNA: TGTGCCAGCACCGGGACAGGGGGTTACGAGCAGTACTTC
clone size: -; D gene: -; V gene: TRBV2; J gene: TRBJ2-5; CDR3 protein: CASSEGPDGTQYF; CDR3 DNA: TGTGCCAGCAGTGAGGGCCCCGATGGGACCCAGTACTTC
clone size: -; D gene: -; V gene: TRBV13; J gene: TRBJ1-1; CDR3 protein: CASSRTLNTEAFF; CDR3 DNA: TGTGCCAGCAGCCGGACACTGAACACTGAAGCTTTCTTT
clone size: -; D gene: TRBD1; V gene: TRBV7-2; J gene: TRBJ1-6; CDR3 protein: CASSPHRGQSPLHF; CDR3 DNA: TGTGCCAGCAGCCCCCACAGGGGTCAGTCACCCCTCCACTTT
clone size: -; D gene: TRBD1; V gene: TRBV19; J gene: TRBJ1-4; CDR3 protein: CASSASRDRNEKLFF; CDR3 DNA: TGTGCCAGTAGTGCTAGCCGGGACAGAAATGAAAAACTGTTTTTT
clone size: -; D gene: -; V gene: TRBV30; J gene: TRBJ2-2; CDR3 protein: CAWSLRQNTGELFF; CDR3 DNA: TGTGCCTGGAGCCTGAGACAGAACACCGGGGAGCTGTTTTTT